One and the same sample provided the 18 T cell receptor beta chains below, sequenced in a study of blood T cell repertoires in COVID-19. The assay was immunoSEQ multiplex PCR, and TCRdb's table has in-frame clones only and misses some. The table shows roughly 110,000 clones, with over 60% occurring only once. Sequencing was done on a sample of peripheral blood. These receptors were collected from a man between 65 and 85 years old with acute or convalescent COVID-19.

CDR3 bases: TGTGCCAGCAGCTTCGACAGTCCCGGGGAGCTGTTTTTT. Its translation is CASSFDSPGELFF. The chain uses TRBV11-1 and TRBJ2-2; D might be TRBD1 (5 bases). Trimming took off 3 bases at V and 6 bases at J, with 8 bases between the two ends. The CDR3 totals 13 residues. Germline V gives CDR1 SGHAT, CDR2 FQDESV (reference sequence).

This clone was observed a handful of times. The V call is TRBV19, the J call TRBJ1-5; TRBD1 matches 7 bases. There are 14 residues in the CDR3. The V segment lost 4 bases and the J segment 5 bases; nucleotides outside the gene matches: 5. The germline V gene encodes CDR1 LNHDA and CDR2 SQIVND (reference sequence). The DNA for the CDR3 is TGTGCCAGTAGTACACAGACAGGGTATCAGCCCCAGCATTTT. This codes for CASSTQTGYQPQHF.

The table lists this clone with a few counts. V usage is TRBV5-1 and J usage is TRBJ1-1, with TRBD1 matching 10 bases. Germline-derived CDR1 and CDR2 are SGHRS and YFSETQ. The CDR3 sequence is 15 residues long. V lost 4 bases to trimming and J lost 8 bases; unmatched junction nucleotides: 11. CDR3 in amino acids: CASSANPGTGEEAFF. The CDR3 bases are TGCGCCAGCAGCGCAAATCCCGGGACAGGGGAGGAAGCTTTCTTT.

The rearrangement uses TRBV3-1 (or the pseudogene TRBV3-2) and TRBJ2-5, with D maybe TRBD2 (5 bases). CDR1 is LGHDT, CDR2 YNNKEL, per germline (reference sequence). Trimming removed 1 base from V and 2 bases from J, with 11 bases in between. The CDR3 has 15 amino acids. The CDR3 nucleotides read TGTGCCAGCAGCCAAGCATTAGCGACTCAAGAGACCCAGTACTTC. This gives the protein CASSQALATQETQYF.

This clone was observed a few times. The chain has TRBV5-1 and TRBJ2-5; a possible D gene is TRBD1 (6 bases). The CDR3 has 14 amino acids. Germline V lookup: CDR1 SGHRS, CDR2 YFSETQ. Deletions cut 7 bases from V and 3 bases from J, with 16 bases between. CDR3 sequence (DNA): TGCGCCAGCCTTAGTCCGGGACAAAAAGAGACCCAGTACTTC. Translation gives CASLSPGQKETQYF.

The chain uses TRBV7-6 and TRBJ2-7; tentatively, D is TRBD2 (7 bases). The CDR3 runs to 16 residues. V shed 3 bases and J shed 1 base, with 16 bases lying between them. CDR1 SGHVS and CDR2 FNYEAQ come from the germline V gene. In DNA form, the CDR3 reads TGTGCCAGCAGCTTGGGGGCGGGGGCCAGGTCCTACGAGCAGTACTTC. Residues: CASSLGAGARSYEQYF.

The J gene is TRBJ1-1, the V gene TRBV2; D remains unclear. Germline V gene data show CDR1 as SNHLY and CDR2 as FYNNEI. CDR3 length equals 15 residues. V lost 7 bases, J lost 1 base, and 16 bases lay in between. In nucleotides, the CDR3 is TGTGCCAGCAAGCGGACGGCGATGGGGAACACTGAAGCTTTCTTT. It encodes CASKRTAMGNTEAFF.

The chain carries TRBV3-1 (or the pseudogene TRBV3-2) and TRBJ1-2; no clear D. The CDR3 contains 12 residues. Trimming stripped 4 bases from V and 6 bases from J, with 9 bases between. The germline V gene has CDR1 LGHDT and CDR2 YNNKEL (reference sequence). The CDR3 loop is CASSRGENGYTF. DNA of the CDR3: TGTGCCAGCAGCCGGGGAGAGAATGGCTACACCTTC.

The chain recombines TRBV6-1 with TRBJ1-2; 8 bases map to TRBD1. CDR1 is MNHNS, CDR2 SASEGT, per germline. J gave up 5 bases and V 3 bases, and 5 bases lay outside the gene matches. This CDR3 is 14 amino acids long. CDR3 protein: CASSDRGRWYGYTF. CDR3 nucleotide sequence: TGTGCCAGCAGTGACAGGGGGCGATGGTATGGCTACACCTTC.

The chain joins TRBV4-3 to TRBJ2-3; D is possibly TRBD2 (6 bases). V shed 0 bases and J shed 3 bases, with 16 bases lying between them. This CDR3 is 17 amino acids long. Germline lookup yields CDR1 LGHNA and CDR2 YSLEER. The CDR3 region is CASSQDRGSAGTDTQYF. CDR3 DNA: TGCGCCAGCAGCCAAGATAGAGGTAGCGCGGGGACAGATACGCAGTATTTT.

CDR3 in DNA: TGTGCCAGCAGACCCGACATCTATGAAAAACTGTTTTTT. Translating gives CASRPDIYEKLFF. The gene calls are TRBV6-6 and TRBJ1-4; D gene ambiguous. CDR1 is MNHNY, CDR2 SVGAGI, per germline (reference sequence). The V and J ends lost 6 bases and 6 bases respectively, with 11 bases between them. This CDR3 spans 13 amino acids.

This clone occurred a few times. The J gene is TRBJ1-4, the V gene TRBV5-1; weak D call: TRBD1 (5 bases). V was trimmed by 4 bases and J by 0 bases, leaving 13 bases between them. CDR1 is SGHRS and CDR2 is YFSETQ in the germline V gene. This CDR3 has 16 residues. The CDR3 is CASSGTGIATNEKLFF. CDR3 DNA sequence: TGCGCCAGCAGCGGAACAGGAATTGCAACTAATGAAAAACTGTTTTTT.

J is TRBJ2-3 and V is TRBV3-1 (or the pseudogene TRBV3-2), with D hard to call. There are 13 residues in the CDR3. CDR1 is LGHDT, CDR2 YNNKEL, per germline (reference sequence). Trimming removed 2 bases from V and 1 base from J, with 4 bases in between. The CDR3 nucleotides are TGTGCCAGCAGCCAACGGGGCACAGATACGCAGTATTTT. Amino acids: CASSQRGTDTQYF.

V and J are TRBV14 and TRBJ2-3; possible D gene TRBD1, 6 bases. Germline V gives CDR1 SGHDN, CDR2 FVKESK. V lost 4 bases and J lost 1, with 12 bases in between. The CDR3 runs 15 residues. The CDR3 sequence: CASSPLKGGTDTQYF. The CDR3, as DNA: TGTGCCAGCAGCCCTTTAAAGGGGGGCACAGATACGCAGTATTTT.

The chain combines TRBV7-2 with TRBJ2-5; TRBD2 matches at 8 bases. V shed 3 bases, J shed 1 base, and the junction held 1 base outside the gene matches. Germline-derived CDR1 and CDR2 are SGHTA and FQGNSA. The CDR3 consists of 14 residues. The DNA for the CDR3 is TGTGCCAGCAGCTTCCTAGCGGGCCAAGAGACCCAGTACTTC. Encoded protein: CASSFLAGQETQYF.

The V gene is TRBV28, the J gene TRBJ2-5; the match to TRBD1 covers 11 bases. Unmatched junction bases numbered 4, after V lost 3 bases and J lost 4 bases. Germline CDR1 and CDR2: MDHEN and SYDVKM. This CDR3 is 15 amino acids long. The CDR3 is CASSFPGQGGETQYF. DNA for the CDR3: TGTGCCAGCAGTTTCCCGGGACAGGGGGGAGAGACCCAGTACTTC.

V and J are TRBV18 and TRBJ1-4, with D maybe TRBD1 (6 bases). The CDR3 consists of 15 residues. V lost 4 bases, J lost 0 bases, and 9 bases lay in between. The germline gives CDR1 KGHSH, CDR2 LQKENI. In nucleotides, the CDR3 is TGTGCCAGCTCACGGGACAAAACAACTAATGAAAAACTGTTTTTT. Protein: CASSRDKTTNEKLFF.

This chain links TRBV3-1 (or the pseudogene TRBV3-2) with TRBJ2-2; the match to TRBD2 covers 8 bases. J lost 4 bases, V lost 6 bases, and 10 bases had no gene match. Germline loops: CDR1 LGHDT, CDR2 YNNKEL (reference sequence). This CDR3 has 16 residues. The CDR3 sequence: CASSSSGTSITGELFF. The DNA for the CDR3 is TGTGCCAGCAGTTCCAGTGGGACTAGTATCACCGGGGAGCTGTTTTTT.